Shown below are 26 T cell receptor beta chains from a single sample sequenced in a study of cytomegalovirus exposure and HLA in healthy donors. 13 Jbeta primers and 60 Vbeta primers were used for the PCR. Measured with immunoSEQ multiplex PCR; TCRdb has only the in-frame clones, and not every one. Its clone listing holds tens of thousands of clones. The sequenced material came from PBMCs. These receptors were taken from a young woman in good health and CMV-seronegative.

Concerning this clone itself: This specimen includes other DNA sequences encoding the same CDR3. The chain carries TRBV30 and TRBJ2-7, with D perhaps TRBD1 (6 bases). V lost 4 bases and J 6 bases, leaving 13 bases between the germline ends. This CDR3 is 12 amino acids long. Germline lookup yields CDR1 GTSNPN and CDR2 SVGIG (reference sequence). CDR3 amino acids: CAWTIRGGEQYF. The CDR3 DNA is TGTGCCTGGACCATTAGAGGGGGCGAGCAGTACTTC.

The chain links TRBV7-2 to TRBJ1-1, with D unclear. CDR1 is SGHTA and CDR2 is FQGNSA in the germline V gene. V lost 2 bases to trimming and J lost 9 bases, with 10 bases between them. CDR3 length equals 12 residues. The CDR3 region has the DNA TGTGCCAGCAGCTTATCCGCGCAACAAGCTTTCTTT. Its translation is CASSLSAQQAFF.

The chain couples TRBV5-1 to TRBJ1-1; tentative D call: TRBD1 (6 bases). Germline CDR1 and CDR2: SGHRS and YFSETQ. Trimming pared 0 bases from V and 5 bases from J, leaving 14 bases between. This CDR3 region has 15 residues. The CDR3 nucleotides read TGCGCCAGCAGCTTGGGGCACAGGGACGGGACTGAAGCTTTCTTT. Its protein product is CASSLGHRDGTEAFF.

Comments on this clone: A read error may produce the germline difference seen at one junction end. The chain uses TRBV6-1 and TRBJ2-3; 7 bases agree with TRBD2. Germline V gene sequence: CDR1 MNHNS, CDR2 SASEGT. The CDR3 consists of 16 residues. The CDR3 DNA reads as TGTGCCAGCAGTGAAGCGCTCGCTAGCGGTACAGATAAGCAGTATTTT. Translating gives CASSEALASGTDKQYF.

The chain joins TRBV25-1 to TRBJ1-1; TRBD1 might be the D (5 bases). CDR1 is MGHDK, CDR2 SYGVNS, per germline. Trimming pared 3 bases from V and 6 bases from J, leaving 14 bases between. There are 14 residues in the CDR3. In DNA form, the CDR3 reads TGTGCCAGCAGTGATGTGGGCGGGGACGCTGAAGCTTTCTTT. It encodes CASSDVGGDAEAFF.

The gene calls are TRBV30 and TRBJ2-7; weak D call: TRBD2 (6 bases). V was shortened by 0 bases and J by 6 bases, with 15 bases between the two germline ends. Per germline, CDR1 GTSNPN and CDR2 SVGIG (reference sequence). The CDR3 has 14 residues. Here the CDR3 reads CAWSVRGGMGEQYF. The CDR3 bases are TGTGCCTGGAGTGTAAGAGGAGGGATGGGCGAGCAGTACTTC.

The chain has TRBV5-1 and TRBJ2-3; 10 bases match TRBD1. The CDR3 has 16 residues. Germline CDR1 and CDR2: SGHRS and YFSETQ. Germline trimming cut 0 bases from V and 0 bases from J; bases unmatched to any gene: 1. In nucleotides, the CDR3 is TGCGCCAGCAGCTTGGGGGACAGGGGTAGCACAGATACGCAGTATTTT. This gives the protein CASSLGDRGSTDTQYF.

CDR3 coding DNA: TGTGCCAGCAGTTACTCGACAGCGCCCGGGGAGCAGTTCTTC. Encoded protein: CASSYSTAPGEQFF. V gene TRBV6-6 combines with J gene TRBJ2-1, with a tentative D call TRBD1 (5 bases). Trimming shortened V by 0 bases and J by 10 bases, and 13 bases separated the two germline ends. Germline V CDR1 and CDR2: MNHNY, SVGAGI (reference sequence). This CDR3 comprises 14 residues.

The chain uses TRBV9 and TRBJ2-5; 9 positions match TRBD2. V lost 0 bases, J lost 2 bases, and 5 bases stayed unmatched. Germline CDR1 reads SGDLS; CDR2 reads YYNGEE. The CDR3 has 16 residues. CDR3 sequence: CASSVGLAGRQETQYF. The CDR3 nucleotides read TGTGCCAGCAGCGTAGGGCTAGCGGGGCGGCAAGAGACCCAGTACTTC. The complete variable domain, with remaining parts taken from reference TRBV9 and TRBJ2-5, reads DSGVTQTPKHLITATGQRVTLRCSPRSGDLSVYWYQQSLDQGLQFLIQYYNGEERAKGNILERFSAQQFPDLHSELNLSSLELGDSALYFCASSVGLAGRQETQYFGPGTRLLVL.

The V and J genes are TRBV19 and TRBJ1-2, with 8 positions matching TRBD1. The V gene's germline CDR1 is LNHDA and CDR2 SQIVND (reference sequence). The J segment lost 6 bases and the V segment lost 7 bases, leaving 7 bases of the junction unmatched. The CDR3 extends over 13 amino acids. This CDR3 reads CASTPGQGHGYTF. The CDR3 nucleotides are TGTGCCAGTACCCCAGGACAGGGCCATGGCTACACCTTC.

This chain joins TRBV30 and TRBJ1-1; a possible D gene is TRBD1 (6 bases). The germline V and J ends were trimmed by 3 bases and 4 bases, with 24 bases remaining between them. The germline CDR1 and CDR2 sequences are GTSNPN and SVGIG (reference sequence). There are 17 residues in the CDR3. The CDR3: CAWRSVAGTGWSTEAFF. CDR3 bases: TGTGCCTGGAGGAGCGTAGCGGGAACAGGGTGGTCCACTGAAGCTTTCTTT.

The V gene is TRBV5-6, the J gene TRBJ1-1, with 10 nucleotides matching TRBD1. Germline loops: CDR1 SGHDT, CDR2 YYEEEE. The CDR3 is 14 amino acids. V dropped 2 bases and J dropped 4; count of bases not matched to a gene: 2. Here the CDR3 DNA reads TGTGCCAGCAGCTTCCGGGACAGGGGCACTGAAGCTTTCTTT. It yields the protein CASSFRDRGTEAFF.

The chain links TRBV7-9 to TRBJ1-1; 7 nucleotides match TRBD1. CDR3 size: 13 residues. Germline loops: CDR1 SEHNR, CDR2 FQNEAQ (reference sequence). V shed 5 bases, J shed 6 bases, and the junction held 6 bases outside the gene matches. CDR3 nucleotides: TGTGCCAGCAGCCTAAGACAGGGAGCTGAAGCTTTCTTT. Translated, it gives CASSLRQGAEAFF.

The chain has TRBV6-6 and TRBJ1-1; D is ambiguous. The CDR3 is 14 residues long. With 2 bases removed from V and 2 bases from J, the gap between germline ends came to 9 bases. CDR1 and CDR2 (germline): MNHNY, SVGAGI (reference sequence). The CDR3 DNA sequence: TGTGCCAGCAGTTACGGCAGGCCTAACACTGAAGCTTTCTTT. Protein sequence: CASSYGRPNTEAFF.

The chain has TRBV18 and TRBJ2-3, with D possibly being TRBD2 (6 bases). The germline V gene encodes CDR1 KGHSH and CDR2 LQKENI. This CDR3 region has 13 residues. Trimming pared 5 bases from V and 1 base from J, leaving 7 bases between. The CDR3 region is CASSGGGTDTQYF. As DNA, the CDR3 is TGTGCCAGCTCAGGAGGGGGCACAGATACGCAGTATTTT.

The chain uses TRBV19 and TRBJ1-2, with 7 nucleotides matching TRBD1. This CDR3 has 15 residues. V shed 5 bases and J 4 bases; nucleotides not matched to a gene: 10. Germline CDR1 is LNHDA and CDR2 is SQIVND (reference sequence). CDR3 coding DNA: TGTGCCAGTAGTCCTTCGACAGGGTTGTTCTATGGCTACACCTTC. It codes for CASSPSTGLFYGYTF. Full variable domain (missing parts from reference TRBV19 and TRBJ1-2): DGGITQSPKYLFRKEGQNVTLSCEQNLNHDAMYWYRQDPGQGLRLIYYSQIVNDFQKGDIAEGYSVSREKKESFPLTVTSAQKNPTAFYLCASSPSTGLFYGYTFGSGTRLTVV.

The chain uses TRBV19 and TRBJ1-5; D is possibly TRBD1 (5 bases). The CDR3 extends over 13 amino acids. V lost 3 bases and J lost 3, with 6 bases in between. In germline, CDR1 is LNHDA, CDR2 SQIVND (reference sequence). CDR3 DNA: TGTGCCAGTAGTATGACAGTCAATCAGCCCCAGCATTTT. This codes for CASSMTVNQPQHF.

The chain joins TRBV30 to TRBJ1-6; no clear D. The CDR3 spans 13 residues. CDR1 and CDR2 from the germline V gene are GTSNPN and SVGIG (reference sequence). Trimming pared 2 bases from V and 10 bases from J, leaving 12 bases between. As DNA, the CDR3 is TGTGCCTGGAGTTCCCCCGGGGTGTCACCCCTCCACTTT. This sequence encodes CAWSSPGVSPLHF.

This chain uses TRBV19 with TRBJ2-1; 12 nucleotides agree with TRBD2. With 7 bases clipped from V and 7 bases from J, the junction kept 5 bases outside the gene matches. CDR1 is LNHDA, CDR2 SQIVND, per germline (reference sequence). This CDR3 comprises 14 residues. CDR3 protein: CASKGLAGGNEQFF. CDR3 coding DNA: TGTGCCAGTAAGGGGCTAGCGGGAGGGAATGAGCAGTTCTTC.

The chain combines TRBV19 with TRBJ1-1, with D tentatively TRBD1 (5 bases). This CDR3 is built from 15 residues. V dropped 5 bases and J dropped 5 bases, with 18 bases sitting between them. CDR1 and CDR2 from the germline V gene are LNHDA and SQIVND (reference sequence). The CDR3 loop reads CASSLINRGETEAFF. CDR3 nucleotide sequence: TGTGCCAGTAGTTTGATTAACCGGGGGGAAACTGAAGCTTTCTTT.

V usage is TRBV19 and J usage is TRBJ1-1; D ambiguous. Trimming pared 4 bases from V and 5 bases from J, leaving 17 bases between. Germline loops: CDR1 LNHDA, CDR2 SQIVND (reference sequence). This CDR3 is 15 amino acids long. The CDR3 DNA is TGTGCCAGTAGTACGGTGAACGTTGCGGGGACTGAAGCTTTCTTT. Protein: CASSTVNVAGTEAFF.

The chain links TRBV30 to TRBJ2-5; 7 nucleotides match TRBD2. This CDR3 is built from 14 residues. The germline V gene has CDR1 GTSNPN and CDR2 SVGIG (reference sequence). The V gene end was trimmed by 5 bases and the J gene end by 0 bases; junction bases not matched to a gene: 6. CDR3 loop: CAWGEGSYQETQYF. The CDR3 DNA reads TGTGCCTGGGGGGAGGGGTCGTACCAAGAGACCCAGTACTTC.

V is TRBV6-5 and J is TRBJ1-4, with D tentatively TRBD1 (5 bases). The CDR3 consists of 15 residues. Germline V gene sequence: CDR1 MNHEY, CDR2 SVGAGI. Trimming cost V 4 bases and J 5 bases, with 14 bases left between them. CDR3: CASSSGNPGNEKLFF. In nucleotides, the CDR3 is TGTGCCAGCAGTTCTGGAAACCCAGGGAATGAAAAACTGTTTTTT.

This CDR3 is CASSFQDRGTYEQYF. The CDR3 DNA sequence: TGTGCCAGCAGCTTTCAAGATAGGGGGACCTACGAGCAGTACTTC. This chain links TRBV7-9 with TRBJ2-7, with D tentatively TRBD1 (6 bases). Deletions cut 3 bases from V and 2 bases from J, with 14 bases between. CDR3 length: 15 residues. Germline V CDR1 and CDR2: SEHNR, FQNEAQ (reference sequence).

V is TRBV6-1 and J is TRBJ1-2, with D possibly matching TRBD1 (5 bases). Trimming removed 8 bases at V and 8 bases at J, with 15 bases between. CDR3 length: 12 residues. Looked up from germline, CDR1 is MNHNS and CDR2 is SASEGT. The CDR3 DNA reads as TGTGCCAGCCAAGGGGTCCTGGGGGGCTACACCTTC. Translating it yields CASQGVLGGYTF.

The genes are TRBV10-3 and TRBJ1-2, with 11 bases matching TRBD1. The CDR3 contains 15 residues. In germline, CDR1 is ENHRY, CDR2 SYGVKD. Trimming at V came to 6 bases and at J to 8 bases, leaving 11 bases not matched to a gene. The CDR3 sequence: CAISAGTGGWRGYTF. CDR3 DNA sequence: TGTGCCATCAGCGCCGGGACAGGGGGTTGGAGGGGCTACACCTTC.